This T cell receptor (beta chain) was documented in a study of cytomegalovirus exposure and HLA in healthy donors. Comments on this clone: As yet, its antigen is unknown.

Study outcomes and limitations: The authors excluded some V segments, including TRBV6-2 and TRBV6-3, as indistinguishable. Three chains linked to CMV were shown in vitro to be specific for CMV antigens.

The PCR made use of 60 Vbeta and 13 Jbeta primers. TCRdb's table, derived via immunoSEQ multiplex PCR, lists solely in-frame clones and lacks some. The repertoire includes approximately 89,000 clones, 62% of them detected once, and about 5% sits in the top ten. There are 13 residues in the CDR3. V was trimmed by 9 bases and J by 4 bases, leaving 15 bases between them. Germline V gene lookup returns CDR1 LNHDA and CDR2 SQIVND (reference sequence). The chain couples TRBV19 to TRBJ1-2; possible D gene TRBD1, 5 bases. Sequenced: PBMCs. This clonotype was obtained from a woman aged 25 to 39 in good health and CMV-seropositive. CDR3 coding DNA: TGTGCCAGCAATCCGGGACTGACCTATGGCTACACCTTC. Translation gives CASNPGLTYGYTF.